A single sample is the source of the 11 T cell receptor beta chains below, sequenced in a study of early T cells in non-severe SARS-CoV-2 infection. TCRdb re-analysed the 5' RACE reads in MiXCR, keeping a single row per CDR3 protein. The table has roughly 75,000 distinct CDR3 sequences, approximately 12% seen once. The sequencing input was whole blood. All receptors derive from an adult who was a healthcare worker with PCR-confirmed SARS-CoV-2 infection or an uninfected control (not recorded which).

This clonotype was counted between two and nine times. The chain carries TRBV15 and TRBJ1-2; tentative D call: TRBD1 (6 bases). Germline CDR1 reads LNHNV; CDR2 reads YYDKDF (reference sequence). The ends were cut back, 5 bases at V and 0 bases at J, with 13 bases in the middle. The length of the CDR3 is 15 residues. CDR3 coding DNA: TGTGCCACCAGCCAGGACAGACCTACTAACTATGGCTACACCTTC. This gives the protein CATSQDRPTNYGYTF.

J is TRBJ2-2 and V is TRBV5-6, with D unclear. The CDR3 consists of 15 residues. V dropped 0 bases and J dropped 1 base, with 7 bases sitting between them. Germline values: CDR1 SGHDT, CDR2 YYEEEE. For the CDR3, the DNA is TGTGCCAGCAGCTTGGGACATCAGAACACCGGGGAGCTGTTTTTT. This gives the protein CASSLGHQNTGELFF.

This clonotype appeared a few times. V is TRBV18 and J is TRBJ1-2; D gene unclear. Trimming shortened V by 1 base and J by 4 bases, and 10 bases separated the two germline ends. This CDR3 spans 14 amino acids. CDR1 is KGHSH, CDR2 LQKENI, per germline. The CDR3 protein is CASSPLDAFYGYTF. CDR3 nucleotides: TGTGCCAGCTCACCACTGGACGCGTTCTATGGCTACACCTTC.

This clonotype has only one observation. Being one base from a much bigger clone, this may be a read error. V usage is TRBV5-4 and J usage is TRBJ2-2, with TRBD2 matching 10 bases. Germline loops: CDR1 SGHNT, CDR2 YYREEE (reference sequence). This CDR3 is built from 17 residues. CDR3 region: CASSLGGLAGGTGDLFF. The CDR3 nucleotides are TGTGCCAGCAGCTTGGGGGGCTTAGCGGGAGGCACCGGGGATCTGTTTTTT.

The CDR3 DNA follows: TGTGCCAGCAGCGAGGTGGCAGAATTGGACACCGGGGAGCTGTTTTTT. Protein product: CASSEVAELDTGELFF. V and J are TRBV13 and TRBJ2-2; D gene uncertain. The germline V and J ends were trimmed by 5 bases and 3 bases, with 16 bases remaining between them. The germline V gene has CDR1 PRHDT and CDR2 FYEKMQ (reference sequence). The CDR3 contains 16 residues.

The rearrangement uses TRBV7-9 and TRBJ2-1; D might be TRBD2 (5 bases). The CDR3 sequence is 12 residues long. The V end was cut by 4 bases, the J end by 10 bases, with 11 bases between. Germline lookup yields CDR1 SEHNR and CDR2 FQNEAQ (reference sequence). The CDR3 sequence is CASSSPSREQFF. In DNA, the CDR3 is TGTGCCAGCAGCTCACCTAGCAGGGAGCAGTTCTTC.

The table lists this clonotype with a few counts. The J gene is TRBJ2-1, the V gene TRBV5-1; D perhaps matches TRBD2 (6 bases). There are 14 residues in the CDR3. Per the germline V gene, CDR1 is SGHRS and CDR2 is YFSETQ. Trimming took 4 bases from V and 7 from J, leaving 15 bases between them. CDR3 residues: CASSDRGKRNEQFF. The CDR3 DNA reads as TGCGCCAGCAGCGACCGCGGGAAGCGGAATGAGCAGTTCTTC. The full variable domain, in which reference TRBV5-1 and TRBJ2-1 provide the parts outside the CDR3, is KAGVTQTPRYLIKTRGQQVTLSCSPISGHRSVSWYQQTPGQGLQFLFEYFSETQRNKGNFPGRFSGRQFSNSRSEMNVSTLELGDSALYLCASSDRGKRNEQFFGPGTRLTVL.

This clonotype occurred a few times. The chain links TRBV6-2 or TRBV6-3 to TRBJ2-1; D uncertain. The CDR3 has 14 amino acids. The V end was cut by 6 bases, the J end by 0 bases, with 9 bases between. Germline V gene lookup returns CDR1 MNHEY and CDR2 SVGEGT. Here the CDR3 reads CASRDINSYNEQFF. CDR3 coding DNA: TGTGCCAGCAGGGATATTAACTCCTACAATGAGCAGTTCTTC.

V usage is TRBV19 and J usage is TRBJ2-2, with a possible D match to TRBD2 (5 bases). The V end lost 2 bases, the J end lost 5 bases, and 18 bases lay between the germline ends. This CDR3 comprises 17 residues. Germline values: CDR1 LNHDA, CDR2 SQIVND (reference sequence). The CDR3 sequence is CASSINPQVRGTGELFF. The CDR3 DNA reads as TGTGCCAGTAGTATAAACCCCCAGGTCCGAGGGACCGGGGAGCTGTTTTTT.

This clonotype was counted a few times. This chain links TRBV29-1 with TRBJ2-7; D perhaps matches TRBD1 (7 bases). Germline CDR1 reads SQVTM; CDR2 reads ANQGSEA. Trimming cost V 0 bases and J 5 bases, with 11 bases left between them. The CDR3 runs to 13 residues. CDR3 coding DNA: TGCAGCGTTGAAGATGGAGGGGGCGACGAGCAGTACTTC. This translates into CSVEDGGGDEQYF.

This clonotype was seen more than once but under ten times. The genes are TRBV18 and TRBJ2-7, with 10 nucleotides matching TRBD1. Germline CDR1 reads KGHSH; CDR2 reads LQKENI. This CDR3 has 14 residues. The J segment lost 3 bases and the V segment lost 3 bases, leaving 2 bases of the junction unmatched. CDR3 protein: CASSPTGGIYEQYF. The CDR3, as DNA: TGTGCCAGCTCACCGACAGGGGGCATCTACGAGCAGTACTTC.